This T cell receptor (beta chain) was retrieved from a study of cytomegalovirus exposure and HLA in healthy donors. This CDR3 comprises 13 residues. V lost 0 bases and J 7 bases, leaving 7 bases between the germline ends. Looked up from germline, CDR1 is SGHNT and CDR2 is YENEEA. Some clones are missing from TCRdb's copy, which holds only in-frame ones; the method was immunoSEQ multiplex PCR. The table includes fewer than 130,000 clones, approximately 89% detected once. This rearrangement joins TRBV11-3 to TRBJ2-1, with D uncertain. The sequence was collected from a woman younger than 30 in good health and CMV-seronegative. The sequencing input was PBMCs. The CDR3 region is CASSLDLGNEQFF. The CDR3 coding sequence is TGTGCCAGCAGCTTAGATCTCGGGAATGAGCAGTTCTTC. The complete variable domain, with remaining parts taken from reference TRBV11-3 and TRBJ2-1, reads EAGVVQSPRYKIIEKKQPVAFWCNPISGHNTLYWYLQNLGQGPELLIRYENEEAVDDSQLPKDRFSAERLKGVDSTLKIQPAELGDSAVYLCASSLDLGNEQFFGPGTRLTVL.